These T cell receptor beta chains were read from a single sample in a study of cytomegalovirus exposure and HLA in healthy donors. Profiled with immunoSEQ multiplex PCR; TCRdb holds only in-frame clones, not every one. Of 150,000 to 200,000 clones listed, about 69% are singletons. Sequencing input: PBMCs. These receptors came from a human donor in good health. Each CDR3 is given with its conserved first and last residue. Fields, in order: CDR3 DNA, CDR3 protein, V gene, J gene, clone size, D gene. D genes are given only for firm matches. Only some rows state a clone size, as once, few, many or a class for expanded clones.

DNA: TGTGCCAGCCGGGAAGCGGGGGTCATCTACAATGAGCAGTTCTTC; CDR3: CASREAGVIYNEQFF; V: TRBV7-9; J: TRBJ2-1; size: once; D: TRBD2
DNA: TGCGCCAGCAGCCAAGGGGCTAGCGGGGGGCGGGAGCAGTTCTTC; CDR3: CASSQGASGGREQFF; V: TRBV4-3; J: TRBJ2-1; size: .; D: TRBD2
DNA: TGTGCCAGCAGTGAAGGTGGGGGGGGAACCTACGAGCAGTACTTC; CDR3: CASSEGGGGTYEQYF; V: TRBV6-1; J: TRBJ2-7; size: few; D: TRBD2
DNA: TGTGCCAGCAGTGAAGCGAAATTTAGCGGGGTGGGAGATACGCAGTATTTT; CDR3: CASSEAKFSGVGDTQYF; V: TRBV6-1; J: TRBJ2-3; size: .; D: TRBD2
DNA: TGTGCCAGCAGCTTGGGACAAATATACGAGCAGTACTTC; CDR3: CASSLGQIYEQYF; V: TRBV7-3; J: TRBJ2-7; size: .; D: .
DNA: TGCGCCAGCAGCCTTAAGACAGAATACAATGAGCAGTTCTTC; CDR3: CASSLKTEYNEQFF; V: TRBV5-1; J: TRBJ2-1; size: once; D: .
DNA: TGTGCCAGCAGCACGCAGGGACTAGCGGGAGAATACGAGCAGTACTTC; CDR3: CASSTQGLAGEYEQYF; V: TRBV11-3; J: TRBJ2-7; size: few; D: TRBD2
DNA: TGCGCCAGCAGCCAAGATCTCTCAGGGGCGCGCTATGGCTACACCTTC; CDR3: CASSQDLSGARYGYTF; V: TRBV4-1; J: TRBJ1-2; size: once; D: .
DNA: TGCGCCAGCAGCCCGGACAGAAGAGAGCAGTTCTTC; CDR3: CASSPDRREQFF; V: TRBV5-1; J: TRBJ2-1; size: .; D: .
DNA: TGTGCCAGCAGCTGGGGACTAGATACGCAGTATTTT; CDR3: CASSWGLDTQYF; V: TRBV5-6; J: TRBJ2-3; size: few; D: .
DNA: TGCGCCAGCAGTGAGTCGCGTGGGACAGTCTACGAGCAGTACTTC; CDR3: CASSESRGTVYEQYF; V: TRBV10-2; J: TRBJ2-7; size: .; D: TRBD1
DNA: TGTGCCAGCAGCTTAACGCCAGCAACTAATGAAAAACTGTTTTTT; CDR3: CASSLTPATNEKLFF; V: TRBV7-3; J: TRBJ1-4; size: .; D: .
DNA: TGTGCCAGCAGCCAAGTACTAGCGGGGACCTACGAGCAGTACTTC; CDR3: CASSQVLAGTYEQYF; V: TRBV4-2; J: TRBJ2-7; size: .; D: TRBD2
DNA: TGTGCCAGCACCAGGGGAATGAACACTGAAGCTTTCTTT; CDR3: CASTRGMNTEAFF; V: TRBV5-6; J: TRBJ1-1; size: .; D: .